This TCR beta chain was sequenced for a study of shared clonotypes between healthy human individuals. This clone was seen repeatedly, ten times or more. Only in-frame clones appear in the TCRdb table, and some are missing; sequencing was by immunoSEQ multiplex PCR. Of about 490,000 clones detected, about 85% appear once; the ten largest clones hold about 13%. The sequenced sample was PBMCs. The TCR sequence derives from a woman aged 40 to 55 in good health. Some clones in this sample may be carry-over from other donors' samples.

CDR3 protein: CASSPGLQGGPSEQYF. CDR3 bases: TGTGCCAGCTCACCAGGGTTACAGGGAGGGCCCTCCGAGCAGTACTTC. J is TRBJ2-7 and V is TRBV18, with D possibly TRBD2 on 7 matching bases. The germline V and J ends were trimmed by 2 bases and 6 bases, with 20 bases remaining between them. The germline V gene encodes CDR1 KGHSH and CDR2 LQKENI. CDR3 size: 16 residues. Full variable domain (missing parts from reference TRBV18 and TRBJ2-7): NAGVMQNPRHLVRRRGQEARLRCSPMKGHSHVYWYRQLPEEGLKFMVYLQKENIIDESGMPKERFSAEFPKEGPSILRIQQVVRGDSAAYFCASSPGLQGGPSEQYFGPGTRLTVT.